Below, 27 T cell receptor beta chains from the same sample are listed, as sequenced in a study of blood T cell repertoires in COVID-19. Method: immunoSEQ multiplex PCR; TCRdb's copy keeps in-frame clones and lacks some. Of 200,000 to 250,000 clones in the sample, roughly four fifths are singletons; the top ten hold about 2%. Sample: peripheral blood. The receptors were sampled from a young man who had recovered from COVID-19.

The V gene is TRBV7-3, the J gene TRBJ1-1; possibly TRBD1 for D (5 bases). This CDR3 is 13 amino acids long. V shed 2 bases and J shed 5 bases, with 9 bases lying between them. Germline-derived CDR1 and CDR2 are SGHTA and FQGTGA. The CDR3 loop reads CASSLGQVTEAFF. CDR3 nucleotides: TGTGCCAGCAGCTTAGGACAAGTAACTGAAGCTTTCTTT.

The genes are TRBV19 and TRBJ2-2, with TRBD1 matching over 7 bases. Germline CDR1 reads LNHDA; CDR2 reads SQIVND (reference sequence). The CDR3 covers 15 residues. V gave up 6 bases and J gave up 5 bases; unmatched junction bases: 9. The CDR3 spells CASRLQGSSTGELFF. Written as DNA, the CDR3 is TGTGCCAGTAGATTACAGGGGTCATCTACCGGGGAGCTGTTTTTT. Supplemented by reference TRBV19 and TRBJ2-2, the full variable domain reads DGGITQSPKYLFRKEGQNVTLSCEQNLNHDAMYWYRQDPGQGLRLIYYSQIVNDFQKGDIAEGYSVSREKKESFPLTVTSAQKNPTAFYLCASRLQGSSTGELFFGEGSRLTVL.

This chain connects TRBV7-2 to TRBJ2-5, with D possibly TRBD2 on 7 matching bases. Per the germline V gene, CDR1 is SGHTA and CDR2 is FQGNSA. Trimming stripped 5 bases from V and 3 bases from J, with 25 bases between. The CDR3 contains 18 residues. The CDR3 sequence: CASSQGPPGLLNKETQYF. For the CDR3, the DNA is TGTGCCAGCAGCCAGGGGCCCCCGGGACTACTAAACAAAGAGACCCAGTACTTC.

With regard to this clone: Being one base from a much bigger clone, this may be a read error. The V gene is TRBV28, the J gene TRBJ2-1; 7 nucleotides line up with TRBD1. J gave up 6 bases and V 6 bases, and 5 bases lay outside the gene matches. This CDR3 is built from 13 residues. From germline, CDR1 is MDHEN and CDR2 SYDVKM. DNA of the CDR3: TGTGCCAGCAGCCCCCGACAGGGCAATGAGCAGTTCTTC. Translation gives CASSPRQGNEQFF.

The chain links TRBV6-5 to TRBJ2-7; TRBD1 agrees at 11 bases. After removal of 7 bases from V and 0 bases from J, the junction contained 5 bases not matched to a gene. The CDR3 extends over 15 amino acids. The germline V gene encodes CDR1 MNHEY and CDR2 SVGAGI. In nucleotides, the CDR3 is TGTGCCAGCACCAGGGACAGGGGGAGCTCCTACGAGCAGTACTTC. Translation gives CASTRDRGSSYEQYF.

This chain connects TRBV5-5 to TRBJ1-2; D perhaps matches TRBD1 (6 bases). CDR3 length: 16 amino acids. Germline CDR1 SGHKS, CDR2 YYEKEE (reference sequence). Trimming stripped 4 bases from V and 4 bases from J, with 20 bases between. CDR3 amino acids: CASSLQRQAPGYGYTF. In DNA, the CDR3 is TGTGCCAGCAGCCTACAGCGACAGGCCCCCGGCTATGGCTACACCTTC.

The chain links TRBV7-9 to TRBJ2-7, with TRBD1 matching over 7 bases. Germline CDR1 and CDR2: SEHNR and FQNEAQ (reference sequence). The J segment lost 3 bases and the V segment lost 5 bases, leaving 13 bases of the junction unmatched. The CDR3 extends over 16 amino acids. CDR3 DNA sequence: TGTGCCAGCAGCCTCCCACAGGGGCGAACTGACTACGAGCAGTACTTC. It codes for CASSLPQGRTDYEQYF.

The DNA of the CDR3 is TGTGCCAGCAGCGTAGAGTGGGGGGGCTCTGGCTACACCTTC. Its translation: CASSVEWGGSGYTF. J is TRBJ1-2 and V is TRBV9; D is possibly TRBD1 (6 bases). Deletions cut 0 bases from V and 7 bases from J, with 13 bases between. In germline, CDR1 is SGDLS, CDR2 YYNGEE. CDR3 size: 14 residues.

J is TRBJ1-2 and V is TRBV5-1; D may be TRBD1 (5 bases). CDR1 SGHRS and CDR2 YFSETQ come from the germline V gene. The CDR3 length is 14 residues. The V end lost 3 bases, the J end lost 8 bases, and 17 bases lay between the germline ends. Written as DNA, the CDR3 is TGCGCCAGCAGCTCCGGACGGGACTCGGGAGGCTACACCTTC. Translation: CASSSGRDSGGYTF.

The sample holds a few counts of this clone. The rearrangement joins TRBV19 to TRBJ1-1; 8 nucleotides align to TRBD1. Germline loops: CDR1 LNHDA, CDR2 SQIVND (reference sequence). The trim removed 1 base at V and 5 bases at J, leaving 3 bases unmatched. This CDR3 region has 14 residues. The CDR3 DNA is TGTGCCAGTAGTATAGGCAGGGGGCGAACTGAAGCTTTCTTT. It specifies CASSIGRGRTEAFF.

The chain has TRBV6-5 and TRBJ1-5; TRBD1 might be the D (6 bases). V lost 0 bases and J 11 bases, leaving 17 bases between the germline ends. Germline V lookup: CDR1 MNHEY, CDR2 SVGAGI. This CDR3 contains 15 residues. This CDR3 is CASSYSWTEKSAQHF. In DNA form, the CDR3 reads TGTGCCAGCAGTTACTCGTGGACAGAGAAATCAGCCCAGCATTTT.

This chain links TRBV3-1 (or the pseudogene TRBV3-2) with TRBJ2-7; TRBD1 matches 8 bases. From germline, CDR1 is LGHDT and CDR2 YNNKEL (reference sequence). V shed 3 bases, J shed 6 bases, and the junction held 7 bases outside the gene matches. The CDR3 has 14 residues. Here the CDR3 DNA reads TGTGCCAGCAGCCATCCCCGGACAGGGAGCGAGCAGTACTTC. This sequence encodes CASSHPRTGSEQYF.

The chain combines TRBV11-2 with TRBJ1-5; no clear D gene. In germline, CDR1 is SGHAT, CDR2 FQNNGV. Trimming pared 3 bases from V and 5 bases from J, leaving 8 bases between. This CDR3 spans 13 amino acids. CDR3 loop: CASSFQRDQPQHF. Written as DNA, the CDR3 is TGTGCCAGCAGCTTTCAGCGAGATCAGCCCCAGCATTTT.

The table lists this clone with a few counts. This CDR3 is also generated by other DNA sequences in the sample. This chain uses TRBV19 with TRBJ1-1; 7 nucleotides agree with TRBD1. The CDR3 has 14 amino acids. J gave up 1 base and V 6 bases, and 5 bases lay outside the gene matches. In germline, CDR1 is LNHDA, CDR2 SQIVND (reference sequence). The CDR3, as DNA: TGTGCCAGTAGCTACAGGGGACAGAACACTGAAGCTTTCTTT. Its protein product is CASSYRGQNTEAFF.

CDR3 DNA sequence: TGTGCCAGTAAGGAGGGTCTCTCCTACAATGAGCAGTTCTTC. This sequence encodes CASKEGLSYNEQFF. The chain recombines TRBV19 with TRBJ2-1, with a weak D call TRBD2 (6 bases). The CDR3 length is 14 residues. V was shortened by 7 bases and J by 0 bases, with 10 bases between the two germline ends. Germline CDR1 and CDR2: LNHDA and SQIVND (reference sequence). The whole variable domain, remainder taken from reference TRBV19 and TRBJ2-1, is DGGITQSPKYLFRKEGQNVTLSCEQNLNHDAMYWYRQDPGQGLRLIYYSQIVNDFQKGDIAEGYSVSREKKESFPLTVTSAQKNPTAFYLCASKEGLSYNEQFFGPGTRLTVL.

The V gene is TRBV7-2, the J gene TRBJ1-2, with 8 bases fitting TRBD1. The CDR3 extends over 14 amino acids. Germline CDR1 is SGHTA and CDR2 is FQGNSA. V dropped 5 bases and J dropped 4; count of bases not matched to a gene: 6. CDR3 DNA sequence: TGTGCCAGCAGCCCGGACAGGGCGACCTATGGCTACACCTTC. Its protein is CASSPDRATYGYTF.

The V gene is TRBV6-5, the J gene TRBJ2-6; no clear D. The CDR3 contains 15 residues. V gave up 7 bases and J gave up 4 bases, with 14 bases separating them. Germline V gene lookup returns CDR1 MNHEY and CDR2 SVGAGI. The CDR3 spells CASTPTRSGANVLTF. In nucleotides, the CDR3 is TGTGCCAGCACTCCTACGAGGTCCGGGGCCAACGTCCTGACTTTC.

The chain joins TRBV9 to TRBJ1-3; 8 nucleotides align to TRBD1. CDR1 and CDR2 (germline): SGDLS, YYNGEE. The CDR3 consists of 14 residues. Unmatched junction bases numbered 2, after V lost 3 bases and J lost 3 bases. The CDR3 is CASSADRGGNTIYF. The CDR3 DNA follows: TGTGCCAGCAGCGCCGACAGGGGTGGAAACACCATATATTTT.

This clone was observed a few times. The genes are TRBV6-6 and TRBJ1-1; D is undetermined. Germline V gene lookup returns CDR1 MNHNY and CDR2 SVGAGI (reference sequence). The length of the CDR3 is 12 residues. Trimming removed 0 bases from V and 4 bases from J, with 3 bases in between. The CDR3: CASSYSRTEAFF. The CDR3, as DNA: TGTGCCAGCAGTTACTCGCGCACTGAAGCTTTCTTT.

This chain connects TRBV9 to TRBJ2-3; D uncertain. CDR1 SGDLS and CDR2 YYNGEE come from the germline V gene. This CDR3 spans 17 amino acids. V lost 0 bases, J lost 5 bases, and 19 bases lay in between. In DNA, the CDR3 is TGTGCCAGCAGCGTAGAAGAGATAGGTCTAGTTGGAGATACGCAGTATTTT. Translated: CASSVEEIGLVGDTQYF. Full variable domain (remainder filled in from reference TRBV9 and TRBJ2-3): DSGVTQTPKHLITATGQRVTLRCSPRSGDLSVYWYQQSLDQGLQFLIQYYNGEERAKGNILERFSAQQFPDLHSELNLSSLELGDSALYFCASSVEEIGLVGDTQYFGPGTRLTVL.

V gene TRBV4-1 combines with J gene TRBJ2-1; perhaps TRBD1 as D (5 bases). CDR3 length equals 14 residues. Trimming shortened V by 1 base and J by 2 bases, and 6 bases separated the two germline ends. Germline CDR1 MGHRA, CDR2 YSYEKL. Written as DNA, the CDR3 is TGCGCCAGCAGCCAAGGGGGCACCTACAATGAGCAGTTCTTC. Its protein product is CASSQGGTYNEQFF.

The DNA for the CDR3 is TGTGCCAGCAGCCAAGATCGGTACCCTGGGGCCAACGTCCTGACTTTC. It is translated as CASSQDRYPGANVLTF. The V call is TRBV3-1 (or the pseudogene TRBV3-2), the J call TRBJ2-6; D unclear. Per the germline V gene, CDR1 is LGHDT and CDR2 is YNNKEL (reference sequence). The CDR3 runs to 16 residues. V was trimmed by 0 bases and J by 2 bases, leaving 8 bases between them.

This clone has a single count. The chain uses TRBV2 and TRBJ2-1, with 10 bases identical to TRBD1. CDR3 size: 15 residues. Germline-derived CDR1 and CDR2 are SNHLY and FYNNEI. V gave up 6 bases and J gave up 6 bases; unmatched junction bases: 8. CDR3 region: CASSPTGGEVNEQFF. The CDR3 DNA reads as TGTGCCAGCAGCCCGACAGGGGGCGAAGTCAATGAGCAGTTCTTC.

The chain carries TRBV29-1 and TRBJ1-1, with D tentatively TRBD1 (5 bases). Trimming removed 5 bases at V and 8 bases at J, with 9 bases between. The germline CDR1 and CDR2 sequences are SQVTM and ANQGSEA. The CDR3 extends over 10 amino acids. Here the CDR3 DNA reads TGCAGCGTTAGTAGGACAGAAGCTTTCTTT. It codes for CSVSRTEAFF.

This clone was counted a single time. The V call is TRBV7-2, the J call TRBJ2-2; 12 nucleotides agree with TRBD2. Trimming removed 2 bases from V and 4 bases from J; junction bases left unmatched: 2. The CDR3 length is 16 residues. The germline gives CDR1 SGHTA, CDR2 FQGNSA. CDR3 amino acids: CASSLRLAGATGELFF. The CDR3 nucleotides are TGTGCCAGCAGCTTAAGACTAGCGGGGGCCACCGGGGAGCTGTTTTTT.

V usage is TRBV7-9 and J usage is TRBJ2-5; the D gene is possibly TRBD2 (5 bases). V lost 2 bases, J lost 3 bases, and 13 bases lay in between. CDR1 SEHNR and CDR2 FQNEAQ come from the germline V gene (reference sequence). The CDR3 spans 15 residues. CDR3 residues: CASSLLRLPEETQYF. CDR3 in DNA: TGTGCCAGCAGCTTACTGCGACTACCAGAAGAGACCCAGTACTTC.

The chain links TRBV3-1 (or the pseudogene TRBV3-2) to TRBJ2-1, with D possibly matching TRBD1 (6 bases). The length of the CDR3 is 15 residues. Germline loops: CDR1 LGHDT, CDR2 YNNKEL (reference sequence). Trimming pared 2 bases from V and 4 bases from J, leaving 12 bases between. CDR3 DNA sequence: TGTGCCAGCAGCCAAAACCGGGACACGTACAATGAGCAGTTCTTC. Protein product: CASSQNRDTYNEQFF.